The 22 T cell receptor beta chains reported below all come from one sample, sequenced in a study of blood T cell repertoires in COVID-19. The assay was immunoSEQ multiplex PCR, and TCRdb's table has in-frame clones only and misses some. The sample holds hundreds of thousands of clones, 75% to 90% seen once. The sample taken for sequencing was peripheral blood. These receptors came from a man aged 40-49 years with acute or convalescent COVID-19.

In this sample, this clone turned up once. This chain uses TRBV21-1 with TRBJ1-2. TRBV21-1 is labeled a pseudogene. This CDR3 contains 15 residues. The CDR3 bases are TGTGCCAGCAGCAATTCGAGGGCAATACGCTATGGCTACACCTTC. Translation gives CASSNSRAIRYGYTF.

This clone was observed once. This sequence joins TRBV10-3 and TRBJ2-2, with 7 positions matching TRBD1. Germline V lookup: CDR1 ENHRY, CDR2 SYGVKD. V lost 8 bases, J lost 1 base, and 1 base stayed unmatched. The CDR3 covers 13 residues. CDR3 nucleotides: TGTGCCATCCGGACAGGGAACACCGGGGAGCTGTTTTTT. It specifies CAIRTGNTGELFF.

The chain links TRBV7-2 to TRBJ2-1; 9 bases align to TRBD2. Germline assignment: CDR1 SGHTA and CDR2 FQGNSA. This CDR3 is built from 14 residues. V dropped 2 bases and J dropped 9; count of bases not matched to a gene: 5. The CDR3 coding sequence is TGTGCCAGCAGCTTATTAGCGGGAGTCTCTGAGCAGTTCTTC. It codes for CASSLLAGVSEQFF.

The chain has TRBV5-1 and TRBJ2-3; 7 bases map to TRBD2. CDR3 length: 15 residues. J gave up 6 bases and V 5 bases, and 12 bases lay outside the gene matches. Germline CDR1 SGHRS, CDR2 YFSETQ. For the CDR3, the DNA is TGCGCCAGCAGAATTAGCGGGTTCGGGACGGATACGCAGTATTTT. This gives the protein CASRISGFGTDTQYF.

In this sample, this clone turned up once. The chain joins TRBV5-5 to TRBJ2-2; D is ambiguous. CDR1 and CDR2 (germline): SGHKS, YYEKEE (reference sequence). Trimming took 1 base from V and 0 from J, leaving 7 bases between them. The CDR3 consists of 15 residues. DNA for the CDR3: TGTGCCAGCAGCTTGTTCCCTTCGAACACCGGGGAGCTGTTTTTT. Residues: CASSLFPSNTGELFF.

This clone was counted once. The V call is TRBV3-1 (or the pseudogene TRBV3-2), the J call TRBJ1-4, with 7 bases matching TRBD1. Germline V gene lookup returns CDR1 LGHDT and CDR2 YNNKEL (reference sequence). The ends lost 4 bases at V and 0 bases at J; junction bases unmatched: 8. The CDR3 loop spans 17 amino acids. CDR3 nucleotides: TGTGCCAGCAGCCCGGGACAGACATTTACAACTAATGAAAAACTGTTTTTT. This codes for CASSPGQTFTTNEKLFF.

The count of this clone is one. J is TRBJ2-7 and V is TRBV7-9; 8 nucleotides match TRBD2. Germline lookup yields CDR1 SEHNR and CDR2 FQNEAQ (reference sequence). The CDR3 length is 12 residues. With V trimmed by 4 bases and J by 8 bases, 4 bases remained unmatched. The CDR3 DNA reads TGTGCCAGCAGCTCCGTAGCGGGACAGCAGTACTTC. It encodes CASSSVAGQQYF.

This sequence joins TRBV6-6 and TRBJ1-1; no definite D call. The CDR3 has 14 amino acids. Looked up from germline, CDR1 is MNHNY and CDR2 is SVGAGI (reference sequence). V gave up 3 bases and J gave up 2 bases, with 10 bases separating them. The CDR3 loop is CASSYRGTNTEAFF. DNA of the CDR3: TGTGCCAGCAGTTATCGTGGCACCAACACTGAAGCTTTCTTT.

CDR3 in amino acids: CASSREDQGPLNQPQHF. The CDR3 DNA is TGTGCCAGCAGCCGAGAGGACCAGGGGCCGTTAAATCAGCCCCAGCATTTT. The chain carries TRBV4-2 and TRBJ1-5, with a possible D match to TRBD1 (6 bases). The germline gives CDR1 LGHNA, CDR2 YNFKEQ. V was cut by 4 bases and J by 4 bases, with 20 bases left in between. The CDR3 contains 17 residues.

V gene TRBV9 combines with J gene TRBJ1-3; the match to TRBD1 covers 7 bases. The CDR3 length is 17 residues. The V gene end was trimmed by 2 bases and the J gene end by 0 bases; junction bases not matched to a gene: 8. The germline V gene encodes CDR1 SGDLS and CDR2 YYNGEE. The CDR3 nucleotides read TGTGCCAGCAGCGTGACGGAGGGGGCCCACTCTGGAAACACCATATATTTT. This gives the protein CASSVTEGAHSGNTIYF.

The sample holds one count of this clone. The V gene is TRBV19, the J gene TRBJ2-7, with 11 bases that match TRBD1. Per germline, CDR1 LNHDA and CDR2 SQIVND (reference sequence). The CDR3 has 14 residues. The ends lost 5 bases at V and 5 bases at J; junction bases unmatched: 5. The chain's CDR3 is CASSPGQGVDEQYF. The CDR3 nucleotides are TGTGCCAGTAGTCCGGGACAGGGGGTGGACGAGCAGTACTTC.

The chain uses TRBV19 and TRBJ1-1; TRBD1 is a possible D gene (5 bases). The CDR3 loop spans 11 amino acids. Germline lookup yields CDR1 LNHDA and CDR2 SQIVND (reference sequence). Trimming stripped 4 bases from V and 7 bases from J, with 7 bases between. The CDR3 coding sequence is TGTGCCAGTAGTAGGGGCGGTGAAGCTTTCTTT. Protein: CASSRGGEAFF.

The rearrangement uses TRBV6-5 and TRBJ2-5, with D unclear. There are 14 residues in the CDR3. Germline V gene lookup returns CDR1 MNHEY and CDR2 SVGAGI. V was trimmed by 6 bases and J by 5 bases, leaving 16 bases between them. The CDR3 protein is CASSLLRGRETQYF. CDR3 bases: TGTGCCAGCAGCCTACTTCGAGGTCGGGAGACCCAGTACTTC.

V usage is TRBV2 and J usage is TRBJ1-1, with a tentative D call TRBD1 (5 bases). Trimming cost V 8 bases and J 4 bases, with 17 bases left between them. The CDR3 is made up of 14 amino acids. Looked up from germline, CDR1 is SNHLY and CDR2 is FYNNEI. CDR3 protein: CASEGRFGGTEAFF. Written as DNA, the CDR3 is TGTGCCAGCGAAGGAAGGTTCGGGGGCACTGAAGCTTTCTTT.

For this clone: Additional DNA sequences in this sample encode the identical CDR3. The chain employs TRBV18 and TRBJ1-5; D uncertain. Germline V gene data show CDR1 as KGHSH and CDR2 as LQKENI. CDR3 length: 14 residues. The V and J ends lost 2 bases and 4 bases respectively, with 9 bases between them. The CDR3 bases are TGTGCCAGCTCACCAGGAGGTGTGAATCAGCCCCAGCATTTT. It encodes CASSPGGVNQPQHF.

This chain uses TRBV5-1 with TRBJ2-7; D not resolved. The V gene's germline CDR1 is SGHRS and CDR2 YFSETQ. V lost 0 bases and J lost 5, with 9 bases in between. This CDR3 has 13 residues. The CDR3: CASSLGLLNEQYF. The CDR3 DNA sequence: TGCGCCAGCAGCTTGGGGCTTTTGAACGAGCAGTACTTC.

V usage is TRBV5-1 and J usage is TRBJ2-5; 8 bases match TRBD1. The germline gives CDR1 SGHRS, CDR2 YFSETQ. This CDR3 region has 15 residues. Trimming cost V 0 bases and J 4 bases; bases outside gene matches: 5. CDR3 region: CASSLAGQEGETQYF. As DNA, the CDR3 is TGCGCCAGCAGCTTGGCGGGACAGGAAGGAGAGACCCAGTACTTC.

The V call is TRBV15, the J call TRBJ2-7, with D tentatively TRBD1 (5 bases). CDR3 size: 13 residues. The V gene's germline CDR1 is LNHNV and CDR2 YYDKDF (reference sequence). V lost 1 base and J lost 5, with 9 bases in between. The CDR3 reads CATSRVQGNEQYF. In nucleotides, the CDR3 is TGTGCCACCAGCAGAGTCCAGGGAAACGAGCAGTACTTC.

The rearrangement joins TRBV12-5 to TRBJ1-2, with 7 bases matching TRBD1. CDR3 length: 16 residues. From germline, CDR1 is LGHNT and CDR2 FRNRAP. V shed 6 bases, J shed 5 bases, and the junction held 15 bases outside the gene matches. The CDR3 bases are TGTGCTAGTGGGTGGACAGGCCAAGGGAAAACGTATGGCTACACCTTC. As protein: CASGWTGQGKTYGYTF.

V usage is TRBV5-5 and J usage is TRBJ1-1; D not resolved. CDR3 length equals 14 residues. The V and J ends lost 4 bases and 6 bases respectively, with 16 bases between them. Germline V gives CDR1 SGHKS, CDR2 YYEKEE (reference sequence). Here the CDR3 reads CASSTWGANSEAFF. The CDR3 DNA follows: TGTGCCAGCAGCACCTGGGGAGCCAACTCTGAAGCTTTCTTT. Variable domain in full (rest from reference TRBV5-5 and TRBJ1-1): DAGVTQSPTHLIKTRGQQVTLRCSPISGHKSVSWYQQVLGQGPQFIFQYYEKEERGRGNFPDRFSARQFPNYSSELNVNALLLGDSALYLCASSTWGANSEAFFGQGTRLTVV.

V usage is TRBV5-1 and J usage is TRBJ1-2, with a possible D match to TRBD1 (5 bases). The V and J ends lost 3 bases and 5 bases respectively, with 11 bases between them. Germline V gene data show CDR1 as SGHRS and CDR2 as YFSETQ. The CDR3 runs to 13 residues. The CDR3 loop is CASSSDTLYGYTF. The CDR3 DNA follows: TGCGCCAGCAGCTCGGACACTCTGTATGGCTACACCTTC.

The chain links TRBV30 to TRBJ2-1; tentatively, D is TRBD1 (5 bases). This CDR3 is built from 15 residues. Germline values: CDR1 GTSNPN, CDR2 SVGIG (reference sequence). V was shortened by 3 bases and J by 0 bases, with 12 bases between the two germline ends. DNA for the CDR3: TGTGCCTGGAGGGAACAGGTGAGCTCCTACAATGAGCAGTTCTTC. This sequence encodes CAWREQVSSYNEQFF. The full variable domain, its missing parts supplied by reference TRBV30 and TRBJ2-1, is SQTIHQWPATLVQPVGSPLSLECTVEGTSNPNLYWYRQAAGRGLQLLFYSVGIGQISSEVPQNLSASRPQDRQFILSSKKLLLSDSGFYLCAWREQVSSYNEQFFGPGTRLTVL.